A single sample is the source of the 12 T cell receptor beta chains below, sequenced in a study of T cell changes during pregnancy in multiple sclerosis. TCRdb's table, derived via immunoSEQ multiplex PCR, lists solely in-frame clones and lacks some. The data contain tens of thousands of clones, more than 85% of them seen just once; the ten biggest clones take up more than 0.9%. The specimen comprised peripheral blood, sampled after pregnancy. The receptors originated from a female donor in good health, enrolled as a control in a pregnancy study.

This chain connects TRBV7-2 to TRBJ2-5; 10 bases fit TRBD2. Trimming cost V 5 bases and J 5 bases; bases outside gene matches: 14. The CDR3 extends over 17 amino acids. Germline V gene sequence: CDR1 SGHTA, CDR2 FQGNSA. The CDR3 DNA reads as TGTGCCAGCAGCGGGGGTCTAGCGGGAGCCTACGGCGAGACCCAGTACTTC. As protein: CASSGGLAGAYGETQYF.

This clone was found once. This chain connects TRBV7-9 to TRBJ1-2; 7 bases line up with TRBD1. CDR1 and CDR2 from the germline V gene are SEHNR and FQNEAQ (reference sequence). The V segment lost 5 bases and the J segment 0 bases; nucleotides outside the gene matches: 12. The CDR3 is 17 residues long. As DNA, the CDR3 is TGTGCCAGCAGCAGATACAGGGGTCTCATCTCTAACTATGGCTACACCTTC. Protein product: CASSRYRGLISNYGYTF.

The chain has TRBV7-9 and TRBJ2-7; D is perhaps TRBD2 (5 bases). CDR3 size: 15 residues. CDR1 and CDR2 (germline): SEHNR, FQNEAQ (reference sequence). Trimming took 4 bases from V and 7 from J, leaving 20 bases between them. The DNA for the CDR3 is TGTGCCAGCAGCTCGTCTCGGGGTTGGGCGAGTGAGCAGTACTTC. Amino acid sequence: CASSSSRGWASEQYF.

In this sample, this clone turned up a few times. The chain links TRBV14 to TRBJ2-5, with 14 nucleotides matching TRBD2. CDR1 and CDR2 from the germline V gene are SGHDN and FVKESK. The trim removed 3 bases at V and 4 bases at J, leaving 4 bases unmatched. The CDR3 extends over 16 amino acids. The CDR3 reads CASSHRGLAGGETQYF. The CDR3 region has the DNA TGTGCCAGCAGCCACCGCGGACTAGCGGGAGGAGAGACCCAGTACTTC.

DNA of the CDR3: TGTGCCAGCGGTGACTGGTACGAGCAGTACTTC. It specifies CASGDWYEQYF. The chain carries TRBV14 and TRBJ2-7; D ambiguous. CDR1 is SGHDN and CDR2 is FVKESK in the germline V gene. The CDR3 consists of 11 residues. Trimming shortened V by 8 bases and J by 4 bases, and 9 bases separated the two germline ends. Filled out from reference TRBV14 and TRBJ2-7, the complete variable domain reads EAGVTQFPSHSVIEKGQTVTLRCDPISGHDNLYWYRRVMGKEIKFLLHFVKESKQDESGMPNNRFLAERTGGTYSTLKVQPAELEDSGVYFCASGDWYEQYFGPGTRLTVT.

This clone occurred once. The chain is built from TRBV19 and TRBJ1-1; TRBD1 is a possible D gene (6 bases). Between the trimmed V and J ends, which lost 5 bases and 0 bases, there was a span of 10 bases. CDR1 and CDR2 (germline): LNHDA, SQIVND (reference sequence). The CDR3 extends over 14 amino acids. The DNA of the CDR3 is TGTGCCAGTAGTCGACAGGCCCTGAACACTGAAGCTTTCTTT. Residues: CASSRQALNTEAFF.

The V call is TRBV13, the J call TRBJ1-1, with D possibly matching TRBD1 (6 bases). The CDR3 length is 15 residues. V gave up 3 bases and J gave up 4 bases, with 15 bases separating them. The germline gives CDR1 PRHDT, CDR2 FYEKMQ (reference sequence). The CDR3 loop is CASSLAGQGLTEAFF. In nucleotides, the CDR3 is TGTGCCAGCAGCTTGGCTGGGCAGGGGCTCACTGAAGCTTTCTTT.

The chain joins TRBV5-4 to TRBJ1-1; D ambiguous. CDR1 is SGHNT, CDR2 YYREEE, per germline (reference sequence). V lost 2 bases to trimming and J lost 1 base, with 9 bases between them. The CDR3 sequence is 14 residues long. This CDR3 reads CASSFKGENTEAFF. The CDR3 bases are TGTGCCAGCAGCTTTAAGGGAGAGAACACTGAAGCTTTCTTT.

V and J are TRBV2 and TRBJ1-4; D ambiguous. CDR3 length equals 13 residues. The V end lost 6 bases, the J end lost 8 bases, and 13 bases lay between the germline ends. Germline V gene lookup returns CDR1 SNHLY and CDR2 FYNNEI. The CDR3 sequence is CASSPRVREKLFF. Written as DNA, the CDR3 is TGTGCCAGCAGCCCGAGGGTCAGGGAAAAACTGTTTTTT.

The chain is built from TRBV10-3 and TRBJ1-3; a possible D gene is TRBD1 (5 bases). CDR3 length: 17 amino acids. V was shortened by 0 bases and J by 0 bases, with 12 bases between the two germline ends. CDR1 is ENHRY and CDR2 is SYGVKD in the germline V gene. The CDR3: CAISESGRRSSGNTIYF. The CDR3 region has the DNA TGTGCCATCAGTGAGTCGGGGCGGAGAAGCTCTGGAAACACCATATATTTT.

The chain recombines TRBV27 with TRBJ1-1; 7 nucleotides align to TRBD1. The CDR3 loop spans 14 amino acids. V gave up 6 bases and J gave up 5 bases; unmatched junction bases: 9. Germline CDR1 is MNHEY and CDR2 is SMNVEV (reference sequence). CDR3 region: CASSPDRANTEAFF. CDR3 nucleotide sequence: TGTGCCAGCAGCCCCGACAGGGCGAATACTGAAGCTTTCTTT.

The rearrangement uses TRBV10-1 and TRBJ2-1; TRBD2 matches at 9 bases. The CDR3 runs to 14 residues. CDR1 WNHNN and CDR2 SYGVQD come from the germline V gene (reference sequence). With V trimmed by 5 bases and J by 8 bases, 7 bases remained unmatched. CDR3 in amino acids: CASSPSSGIYEQFF. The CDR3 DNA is TGCGCCAGCAGTCCGTCTAGCGGGATCTATGAGCAGTTCTTC.